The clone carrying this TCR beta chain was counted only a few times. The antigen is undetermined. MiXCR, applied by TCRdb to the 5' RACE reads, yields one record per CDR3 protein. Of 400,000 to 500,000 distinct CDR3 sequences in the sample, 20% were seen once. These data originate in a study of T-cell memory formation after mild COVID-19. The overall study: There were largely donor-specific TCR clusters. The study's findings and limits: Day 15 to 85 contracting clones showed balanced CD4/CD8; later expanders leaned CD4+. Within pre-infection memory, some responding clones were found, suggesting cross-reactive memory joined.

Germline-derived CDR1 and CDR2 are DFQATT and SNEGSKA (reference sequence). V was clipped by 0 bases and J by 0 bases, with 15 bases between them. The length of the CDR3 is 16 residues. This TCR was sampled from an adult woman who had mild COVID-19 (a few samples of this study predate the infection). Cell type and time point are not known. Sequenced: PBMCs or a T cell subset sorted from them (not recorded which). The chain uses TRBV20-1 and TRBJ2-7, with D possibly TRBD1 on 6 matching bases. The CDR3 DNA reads TGCAGTGCTAGAGATTCCACGGACAGCTTCTCCTACGAGCAGTACTTC. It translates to CSARDSTDSFSYEQYF.